These 32 T cell receptor beta chains were all obtained from the same sample, sequenced in a study of T cell changes during pregnancy in multiple sclerosis. Generated by immunoSEQ multiplex PCR, the TCRdb table keeps only in-frame clones and is missing some. In the table there are about 65,000 clones, 80% to 95% of which are singletons. The sequenced sample was CD8+ T cells from peripheral blood mononuclear cells, obtained in the third trimester of pregnancy. These receptor sequences come from a female donor in good health, enrolled as a control in a pregnancy study.

The rearrangement uses TRBV27 and TRBJ1-1; D is ambiguous. The ends were cut back, 3 bases at V and 8 bases at J, with 7 bases in the middle. The germline CDR1 and CDR2 sequences are MNHEY and SMNVEV (reference sequence). The CDR3 extends over 11 amino acids. CDR3 residues: CASSLGREAFF. The CDR3 bases are TGTGCCAGCAGTTTGGGCAGGGAAGCTTTCTTT.

This chain links TRBV27 with TRBJ2-7; 11 positions match TRBD2. Germline CDR1 is MNHEY and CDR2 is SMNVEV (reference sequence). The CDR3 covers 14 residues. V shed 4 bases and J 3 bases; nucleotides not matched to a gene: 2. The CDR3 is CASSSGTSGYEQYF. The CDR3 DNA sequence: TGTGCCAGCAGTTCAGGGACTAGCGGCTACGAGCAGTACTTC.

The chain couples TRBV13 to TRBJ1-6, with D maybe TRBD1 (6 bases). The germline gives CDR1 PRHDT, CDR2 FYEKMQ (reference sequence). V lost 5 bases to trimming and J lost 8 bases, with 13 bases between them. The CDR3 is 14 amino acids. This CDR3 is CASSPGDRYSPLHF. Written as DNA, the CDR3 is TGTGCCAGCAGCCCAGGGGACCGTTATTCACCCCTCCACTTT.

The chain couples TRBV6-1 to TRBJ2-5; 9 bases fit TRBD2. The CDR3 has 17 residues. Unmatched junction bases numbered 6, after V lost 0 bases and J lost 1 base. In germline, CDR1 is MNHNS, CDR2 SASEGT. CDR3: CASSEARVAGVQETQYF. The CDR3 bases are TGTGCCAGCAGTGAAGCGCGAGTAGCGGGGGTCCAAGAGACCCAGTACTTC.

This clone was seen a single time. V gene TRBV6-5 combines with J gene TRBJ2-5; 7 bases are shared with TRBD1. The trim removed 3 bases at V and 2 bases at J, leaving 3 bases unmatched. The CDR3 is 14 residues long. The germline V gene encodes CDR1 MNHEY and CDR2 SVGAGI. This CDR3 is CASSYSRGQETQYF. The CDR3 nucleotides are TGTGCCAGCAGTTATTCCAGGGGGCAAGAGACCCAGTACTTC.

V is TRBV6-6 and J is TRBJ1-2, with D maybe TRBD1 (6 bases). CDR3 length: 15 amino acids. CDR1 is MNHNY and CDR2 is SVGAGI in the germline V gene (reference sequence). The ends were cut back, 8 bases at V and 0 bases at J, with 16 bases in the middle. CDR3 in amino acids: CASLGTTSPNYGYTF. CDR3 DNA: TGTGCCAGCCTAGGGACAACCAGCCCTAACTATGGCTACACCTTC.

The table lists this clone with a count of one. The CDR3: CASSQAASGGPGEGANVLTF. CDR3 DNA: TGCGCCAGCAGCCAAGCGGCTAGCGGGGGGCCGGGGGAGGGGGCCAACGTCCTGACTTTC. The J gene is TRBJ2-6, the V gene TRBV4-3; TRBD2 matches at 11 bases. Per the germline V gene, CDR1 is LGHNA and CDR2 is YSLEER. J was trimmed by 4 bases and V by 1 base; bases with no gene match: 12. CDR3 length: 20 amino acids.

This clone was counted once. The chain uses TRBV9 and TRBJ2-3; D might be TRBD2 (6 bases). V lost 3 bases, J lost 3 bases, and 17 bases lay in between. This CDR3 is 16 amino acids long. Germline loops: CDR1 SGDLS, CDR2 YYNGEE. The CDR3 nucleotides read TGTGCCAGCAGCGCCTCTTGGGGAGGTGGTACAGATACGCAGTATTTT. The encoded protein is CASSASWGGGTDTQYF.

J is TRBJ1-2 and V is TRBV4-3, with TRBD1 as a possible D gene (5 bases). The germline V and J ends were trimmed by 1 base and 0 bases, with 12 bases remaining between them. Germline V gene data show CDR1 as LGHNA and CDR2 as YSLEER. CDR3 length: 16 amino acids. CDR3 DNA: TGCGCCAGCAGCCAAGGGTTGACAGCTTCTAACTATGGCTACACCTTC. Translating it yields CASSQGLTASNYGYTF.

Comment on this clone: Other DNA sequences in the same sample also yield this CDR3. The chain carries TRBV27 and TRBJ2-7; D is ambiguous. The germline CDR1 and CDR2 sequences are MNHEY and SMNVEV (reference sequence). The CDR3 contains 13 residues. Trimming took 2 bases from V and 1 from J, leaving 6 bases between them. CDR3 sequence: CASSLGQSYEQYF. CDR3 coding DNA: TGTGCCAGCAGTTTAGGCCAGTCCTACGAGCAGTACTTC.

This chain connects TRBV29-1 to TRBJ2-7; the D is unclear. V lost 7 bases and J 1 base, leaving 11 bases between the germline ends. This CDR3 is built from 12 residues. Germline V gives CDR1 SQVTM, CDR2 ANQGSEA. The CDR3 region is CSAYTISYEQYF. CDR3 sequence (DNA): TGCAGCGCTTACACAATATCCTACGAGCAGTACTTC.

This clone came up once. This chain uses TRBV15 with TRBJ2-1; perhaps TRBD2 as D (5 bases). V was clipped by 4 bases and J by 7 bases, with 14 bases between them. This CDR3 contains 14 residues. Germline CDR1 LNHNV, CDR2 YYDKDF (reference sequence). The CDR3 here is CATSIRGRGNEQFF. For the CDR3, the DNA is TGTGCCACCAGCATACGGGGAAGAGGAAATGAGCAGTTCTTC.

The chain uses TRBV4-3 and TRBJ2-5; D is perhaps TRBD1 (6 bases). V was trimmed by 4 bases and J by 1 base, leaving 13 bases between them. Germline V gives CDR1 LGHNA, CDR2 YSLEER. The CDR3 totals 15 residues. This CDR3 reads CASSPWVGAQETQYF. The DNA for the CDR3 is TGCGCCAGCAGCCCTTGGGTGGGGGCCCAAGAGACCCAGTACTTC.

The gene calls are TRBV27 and TRBJ2-7, with 7 bases lining up with TRBD1. Germline loops: CDR1 MNHEY, CDR2 SMNVEV (reference sequence). V was clipped by 6 bases and J by 5 bases; unmatched bases: 19. CDR3 size: 17 residues. In DNA, the CDR3 is TGTGCCAGCAGCCTAACGATGGTCACAGGGGCGCCGAACGAGCAGTACTTC. It specifies CASSLTMVTGAPNEQYF.

The chain employs TRBV9 and TRBJ2-3, with D uncertain. The CDR3 covers 14 residues. With 6 bases removed from V and 0 bases from J, the gap between germline ends came to 11 bases. Germline V gene data show CDR1 as SGDLS and CDR2 as YYNGEE. CDR3 sequence (DNA): TGTGCCAGCACCGAGAGAACTAGCACAGATACGCAGTATTTT. This gives the protein CASTERTSTDTQYF.

The V and J genes are TRBV5-1 and TRBJ1-2; tentatively, D is TRBD1 (6 bases). There are 15 residues in the CDR3. CDR1 and CDR2 (germline): SGHRS, YFSETQ. V lost 4 bases to trimming and J lost 3 bases, with 16 bases between them. CDR3 loop: CASSPTGPGHYGYTF. The CDR3 coding sequence is TGCGCCAGCAGCCCGACAGGACCTGGCCACTATGGCTACACCTTC.

The rearrangement joins TRBV19 to TRBJ2-2; 8 nucleotides line up with TRBD2. The CDR3 runs to 14 residues. Germline loops: CDR1 LNHDA, CDR2 SQIVND (reference sequence). V shed 5 bases, J shed 7 bases, and the junction held 6 bases outside the gene matches. The CDR3 loop reads CASSPDLAGGELFF. As DNA, the CDR3 is TGTGCCAGTAGTCCCGACCTAGCGGGCGGGGAGCTGTTTTTT.

The chain couples TRBV5-8 to TRBJ2-3, with 9 bases aligning to TRBD2. The germline gives CDR1 SGHTS, CDR2 YDEGEE. The CDR3 totals 15 residues. V dropped 2 bases and J dropped 4; count of bases not matched to a gene: 5. CDR3 region: CASSFGGGAADTQYF. CDR3 nucleotide sequence: TGTGCCAGCAGCTTCGGCGGGGGGGCCGCAGATACGCAGTATTTT.

The chain uses TRBV5-1 and TRBJ2-3; 11 bases map to TRBD2. The length of the CDR3 is 15 residues. Trimming took 4 bases from V and 4 from J; bases not matched to a gene: 5. Germline CDR1 SGHRS, CDR2 YFSETQ. The CDR3 here is CASSKTSGVADTQYF. The CDR3 coding sequence is TGCGCCAGCAGCAAGACTAGCGGGGTAGCAGATACGCAGTATTTT.

This clone was seen just once. One junction end disagrees with the germline gene, perhaps due to a read error. The rearrangement links TRBV7-7 to TRBJ2-7; 11 nucleotides line up with TRBD1. The germline CDR1 and CDR2 sequences are SSHAT and FNYEAQ (reference sequence). The CDR3 consists of 15 residues. DNA for the CDR3: TGTGCTAGCAGCCCCGGGACAGGGGGTACCTACGAGCAGTACTTC. Amino acid sequence: CASSPGTGGTYEQYF. Full variable domain (rest looked up from reference TRBV7-7 and TRBJ2-7): GAGVSQSPRYKVTKRGQDVTLRCDPISSHATLYWYQQALGQGPEFLTYFNYEAQPDKSGLPSDRFSAERPEGSISTLTIQRTEQRDSAMYRCASSPGTGGTYEQYFGPGTRLTVT.

This chain joins TRBV11-3 and TRBJ2-7; D may be TRBD2 (5 bases). The length of the CDR3 is 13 residues. The germline V and J ends were trimmed by 3 bases and 3 bases, with 9 bases remaining between them. The germline V gene has CDR1 SGHNT and CDR2 YENEEA. CDR3 sequence: CASSFPGLYEQYF. The CDR3 region has the DNA TGTGCCAGCAGCTTCCCAGGACTCTACGAGCAGTACTTC. The variable domain in full, with the rest retrieved from reference TRBV11-3 and TRBJ2-7, is EAGVVQSPRYKIIEKKQPVAFWCNPISGHNTLYWYLQNLGQGPELLIRYENEEAVDDSQLPKDRFSAERLKGVDSTLKIQPAELGDSAVYLCASSFPGLYEQYFGPGTRLTVT.

The V call is TRBV19, the J call TRBJ2-7, with D maybe TRBD2 (5 bases). V lost 6 bases, J lost 2 bases, and 17 bases lay in between. This CDR3 is built from 15 residues. Germline V gene lookup returns CDR1 LNHDA and CDR2 SQIVND (reference sequence). In nucleotides, the CDR3 is TGTGCCAGTAGGAAAAAGAATCACGGGGCCTACGAGCAGTACTTC. It codes for CASRKKNHGAYEQYF.

The V call is TRBV5-6, the J call TRBJ2-7, with TRBD2 matching over 7 bases. The junction had 8 bases not matched to a gene; V was cut back by 3 bases and J by 2 bases. CDR1 and CDR2 (germline): SGHDT, YYEEEE. The CDR3 is 15 amino acids. The CDR3 region has the DNA TGTGCCAGCAGCTACACCCTACTAGCGCCCTACGAGCAGTACTTC. This sequence encodes CASSYTLLAPYEQYF. The full variable domain, rest sourced from reference TRBV5-6 and TRBJ2-7, is DAGVTQSPTHLIKTRGQQVTLRCSPKSGHDTVSWYQQALGQGPQFIFQYYEEEERQRGNFPDRFSGHQFPNYSSELNVNALLLGDSALYLCASSYTLLAPYEQYFGPGTRLTVT.

The chain combines TRBV5-6 with TRBJ2-1; TRBD2 matches 11 bases. J lost 7 bases, V lost 6 bases, and 6 bases had no gene match. The CDR3 contains 14 residues. Looked up from germline, CDR1 is SGHDT and CDR2 is YYEEEE. The CDR3 DNA sequence: TGTGCCAGCACCCTAGGACTAGCGGGTAATGAGCAGTTCTTC. Its protein product is CASTLGLAGNEQFF.

The chain employs TRBV7-9 and TRBJ1-4; no clear D. V dropped 5 bases and J dropped 0 bases, with 4 bases sitting between them. Germline CDR1 and CDR2: SEHNR and FQNEAQ (reference sequence). The CDR3 spans 13 residues. The CDR3 sequence: CASSPTTNEKLFF. CDR3 nucleotide sequence: TGTGCCAGCAGCCCCACAACTAATGAAAAACTGTTTTTT.

The chain couples TRBV4-3 to TRBJ2-2, with 11 positions matching TRBD2. The CDR3 runs 16 residues. Unmatched junction bases numbered 4, after V lost 4 bases and J lost 3 bases. Germline V CDR1 and CDR2: LGHNA, YSLEER. In DNA, the CDR3 is TGCGCCAGCAGCCTCGCACTAGCGGGGGACACCGGGGAGCTGTTTTTT. The encoded protein is CASSLALAGDTGELFF.

This clone was seen just once. The chain is built from TRBV4-3 and TRBJ1-3, with a possible D match to TRBD1 (6 bases). Germline CDR1 LGHNA, CDR2 YSLEER. The CDR3 length is 16 residues. Deletions cut 1 base from V and 0 bases from J, with 10 bases between. The CDR3 DNA reads TGCGCCAGCAGCCAAGGTACAGGGAGCTCTGGAAACACCATATATTTT. Translation: CASSQGTGSSGNTIYF.

The DNA of the CDR3 is TGCGCCAGCAGCTTGGCCCCAGGGTATGGCTACACCTTC. This codes for CASSLAPGYGYTF. This chain uses TRBV5-1 with TRBJ1-2; perhaps TRBD1 as D (5 bases). In germline, CDR1 is SGHRS, CDR2 YFSETQ. The CDR3 extends over 13 amino acids. Trimming removed 0 bases at V and 5 bases at J, with 8 bases between.

This chain connects TRBV7-7 to TRBJ2-1; the match to TRBD2 covers 7 bases. Germline V gene data show CDR1 as SSHAT and CDR2 as FNYEAQ (reference sequence). The CDR3 runs 16 residues. After removal of 5 bases from V and 0 bases from J, the junction contained 7 bases not matched to a gene. CDR3 coding DNA: TGTGCCAGCAGCCCATTAGCGGGCGGCTCCTACAATGAGCAGTTCTTC. The encoded protein is CASSPLAGGSYNEQFF. Filled out from reference TRBV7-7 and TRBJ2-1, the complete variable domain reads GAGVSQSPRYKVTKRGQDVTLRCDPISSHATLYWYQQALGQGPEFLTYFNYEAQPDKSGLPSDRFSAERPEGSISTLTIQRTEQRDSAMYRCASSPLAGGSYNEQFFGPGTRLTVL.

This chain joins TRBV19 and TRBJ2-7; D possibly corresponds to TRBD1 (7 bases). Germline V CDR1 and CDR2: LNHDA, SQIVND (reference sequence). V lost 7 bases and J 3 bases, leaving 19 bases between the germline ends. The CDR3 has 15 amino acids. The CDR3 DNA reads as TGTGCCAGTAAAATCGAGGAGGGGGCGATCTACGAGCAGTACTTC. This sequence encodes CASKIEEGAIYEQYF.

The gene calls are TRBV13 and TRBJ1-2; 9 nucleotides line up with TRBD1. Germline trimming cut 8 bases from V and 5 bases from J; bases unmatched to any gene: 6. This CDR3 spans 13 amino acids. CDR1 PRHDT and CDR2 FYEKMQ come from the germline V gene (reference sequence). As DNA, the CDR3 is TGTGCCAGCGTCGGACAGGGGTTTTATGGCTACACCTTC. It yields the protein CASVGQGFYGYTF.

The chain couples TRBV21-1 to TRBJ1-1; the table's D call, TRBD1, has no DNA check behind it. TRBV21-1 is designated a pseudogene. The CDR3 sequence is 15 residues long. In DNA form, the CDR3 reads TGTGCCAGCAGCAAAGTGGAAGGACATACCACTGAAGCTTTCTTT. Its translation is CASSKVEGHTTEAFF.